This T cell receptor (beta chain) was observed in a study of T cells after yellow fever vaccination. Study results and limitations: The secondary response showed a weaker magnitude and a faster peak, day 5 versus 15. The booster response re-showed most primary clones: about 96% CD4, 88% CD8.

Germline loops: CDR1 SGHTA, CDR2 FQGNSA. The length of the CDR3 is 14 residues. V lost 6 bases to trimming and J lost 7 bases, with 16 bases between them. By 5'RACE template switching, TCR cDNA was produced, with a universal primer site and UMIs added in the process. TCRdb re-derived calls from the 5' RACE reads in MiXCR, one entry per CDR3 protein. The sample lists roughly 500,000 distinct CDR3 sequences, 15% to 20% occurring once. As to this clonotype: The antigen is undetermined.

The clonotype originates from a man aged 25-45 years who received the YFV17D yellow fever vaccine. The source material was PBMCs, sampled 15 days after the yellow fever booster vaccination. The V call is TRBV7-2, the J call TRBJ2-1; D is unresolved. The CDR3 is CASRTRGSGNEQFF. In DNA form, the CDR3 reads TGTGCCAGCAGAACCAGAGGTTCTGGGAATGAGCAGTTCTTC. The variable domain in full, with the rest retrieved from reference TRBV7-2 and TRBJ2-1, is GAGVSQSPSNKVTEKGKDVELRCDPISGHTALYWYRQSLGQGLEFLIYFQGNSAPDKSGLPSDRFSAERTGGSVSTLTIQRTQQEDSAVYLCASRTRGSGNEQFFGPGTRLTVL.